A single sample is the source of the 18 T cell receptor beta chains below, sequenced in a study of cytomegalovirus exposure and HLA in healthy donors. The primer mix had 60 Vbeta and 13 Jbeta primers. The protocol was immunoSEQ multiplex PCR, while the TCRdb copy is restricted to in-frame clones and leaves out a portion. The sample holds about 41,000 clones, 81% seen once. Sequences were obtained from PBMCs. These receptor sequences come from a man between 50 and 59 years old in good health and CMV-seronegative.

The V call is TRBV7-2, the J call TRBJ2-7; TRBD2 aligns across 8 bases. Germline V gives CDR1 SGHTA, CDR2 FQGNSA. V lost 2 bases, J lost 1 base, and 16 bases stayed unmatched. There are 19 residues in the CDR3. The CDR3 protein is CASSLRAGSGNGRSYEQYF. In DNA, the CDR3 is TGTGCCAGCAGCTTAAGAGCGGGTAGCGGGAATGGGCGGTCCTACGAGCAGTACTTC.

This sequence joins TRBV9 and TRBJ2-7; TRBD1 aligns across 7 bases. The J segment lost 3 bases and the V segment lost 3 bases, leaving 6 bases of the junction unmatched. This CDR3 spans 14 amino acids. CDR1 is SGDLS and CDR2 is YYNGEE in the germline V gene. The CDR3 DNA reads TGTGCCAGCAGCGCCGGGACAGCTTTCTACGAGCAGTACTTC. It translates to CASSAGTAFYEQYF.

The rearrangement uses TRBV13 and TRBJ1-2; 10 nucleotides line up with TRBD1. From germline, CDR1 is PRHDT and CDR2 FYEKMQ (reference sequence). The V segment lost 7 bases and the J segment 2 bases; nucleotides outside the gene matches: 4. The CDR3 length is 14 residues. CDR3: CASTPGQGNYGYTF. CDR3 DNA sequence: TGTGCCAGCACCCCGGGACAGGGGAACTATGGCTACACCTTC.

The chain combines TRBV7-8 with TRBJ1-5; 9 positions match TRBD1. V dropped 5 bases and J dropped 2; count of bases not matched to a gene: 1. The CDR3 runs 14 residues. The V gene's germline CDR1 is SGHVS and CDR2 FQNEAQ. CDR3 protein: CASSRTGGNQPQHF. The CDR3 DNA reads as TGTGCCAGCAGCCGGACAGGGGGCAATCAGCCCCAGCATTTT.

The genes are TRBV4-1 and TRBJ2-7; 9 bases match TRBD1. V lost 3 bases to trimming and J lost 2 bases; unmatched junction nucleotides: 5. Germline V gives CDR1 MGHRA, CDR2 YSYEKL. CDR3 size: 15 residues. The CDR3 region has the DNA TGCGCCAGCAGCCAGGACAGGGGAGGGACCTACGAGCAGTACTTC. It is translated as CASSQDRGGTYEQYF.

CDR3 residues: CASSDGPTLAGADTQYF. In DNA, the CDR3 is TGTGCCAGCAGTGATGGACCGACACTAGCGGGAGCGGATACGCAGTATTTT. The chain combines TRBV6-1 with TRBJ2-3; 11 bases line up with TRBD2. Germline values: CDR1 MNHNS, CDR2 SASEGT. The ends lost 3 bases at V and 6 bases at J; junction bases unmatched: 11. The CDR3 runs 17 residues.

In DNA, the CDR3 is TGTGCCAGCAGCACCACCCGGTTAACGGGAGGGCTTGTTAATACGCAGTATTTT. Translating it yields CASSTTRLTGGLVNTQYF. V usage is TRBV28 and J usage is TRBJ2-3; 8 bases match TRBD2. The junction had 21 bases not matched to a gene; V was cut back by 6 bases and J by 7 bases. Germline CDR1 MDHEN, CDR2 SYDVKM. The CDR3 spans 18 residues.

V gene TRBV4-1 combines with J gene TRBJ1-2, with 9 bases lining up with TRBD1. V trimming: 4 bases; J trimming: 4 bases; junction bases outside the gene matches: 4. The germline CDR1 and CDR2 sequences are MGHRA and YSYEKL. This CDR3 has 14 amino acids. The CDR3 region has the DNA TGCGCCAGCAGCCCAGGACAGGGGTCCTATGGCTACACCTTC. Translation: CASSPGQGSYGYTF.

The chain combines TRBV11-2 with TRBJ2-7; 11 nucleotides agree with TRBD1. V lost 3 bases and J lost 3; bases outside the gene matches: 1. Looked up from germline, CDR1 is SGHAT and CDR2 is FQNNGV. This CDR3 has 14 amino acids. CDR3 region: CASSLGQGGYEQYF. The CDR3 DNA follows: TGTGCCAGCAGCTTGGGACAGGGGGGCTACGAGCAGTACTTC.

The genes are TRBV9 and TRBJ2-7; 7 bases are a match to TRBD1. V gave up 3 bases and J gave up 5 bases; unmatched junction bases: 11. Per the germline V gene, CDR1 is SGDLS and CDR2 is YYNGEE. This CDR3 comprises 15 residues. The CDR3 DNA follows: TGTGCCAGCAGCGAAATGACAGGGCCGGGGAACGAGCAGTACTTC. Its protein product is CASSEMTGPGNEQYF.

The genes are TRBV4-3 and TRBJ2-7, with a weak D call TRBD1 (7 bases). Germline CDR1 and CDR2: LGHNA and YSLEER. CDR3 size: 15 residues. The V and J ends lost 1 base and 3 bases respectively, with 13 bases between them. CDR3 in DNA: TGCGCCAGCAGCCAAGGGACGGGGGACAGCTACGAGCAGTACTTC. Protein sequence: CASSQGTGDSYEQYF.

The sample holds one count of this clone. The CDR3 region has the DNA TGTGCCAGCAGCTCCCCCATGGGAACAGGGAATGAAAAACTGTTTTTT. This codes for CASSSPMGTGNEKLFF. The genes are TRBV7-9 and TRBJ1-4; D may be TRBD1 (6 bases). Trimming pared 4 bases from V and 5 bases from J, leaving 17 bases between. The CDR3 has 16 amino acids. Germline lookup yields CDR1 SEHNR and CDR2 FQNEAQ (reference sequence).

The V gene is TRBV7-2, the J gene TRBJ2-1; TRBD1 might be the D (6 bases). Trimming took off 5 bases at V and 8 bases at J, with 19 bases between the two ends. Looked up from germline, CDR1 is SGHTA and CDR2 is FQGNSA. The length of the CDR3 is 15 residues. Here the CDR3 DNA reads TGTGCCAGCAGCCTTACAGGGACGGTCGGTGATGAGCAGTTCTTC. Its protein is CASSLTGTVGDEQFF.

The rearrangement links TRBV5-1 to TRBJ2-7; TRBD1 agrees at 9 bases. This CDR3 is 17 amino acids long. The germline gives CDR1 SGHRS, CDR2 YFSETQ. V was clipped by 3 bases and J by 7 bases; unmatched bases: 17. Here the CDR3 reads CASSWDRAGSAGVEQYF. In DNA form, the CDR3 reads TGCGCCAGCAGCTGGGACAGGGCGGGGTCAGCCGGTGTGGAGCAGTACTTC.

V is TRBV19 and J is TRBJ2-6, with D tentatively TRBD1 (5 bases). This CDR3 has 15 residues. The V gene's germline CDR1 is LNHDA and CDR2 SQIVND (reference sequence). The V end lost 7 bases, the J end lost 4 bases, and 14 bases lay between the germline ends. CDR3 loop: CASTFQGYGANVLTF. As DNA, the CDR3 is TGTGCCAGTACCTTTCAGGGTTACGGGGCCAACGTCCTGACTTTC.

The CDR3, as DNA: TGTGCCAGCAGCTTTGGGGGAGGGAACACCGGGGAGCTGTTTTTT. This translates into CASSFGGGNTGELFF. The V gene is TRBV7-3, the J gene TRBJ2-2, with D tentatively TRBD2 (6 bases). There are 15 residues in the CDR3. From germline, CDR1 is SGHTA and CDR2 FQGTGA. The V end was cut by 3 bases, the J end by 1 base, with 9 bases between. The whole variable domain, remainder taken from reference TRBV7-3 and TRBJ2-2, is GAGVSQTPSNKVTEKGKYVELRCDPISGHTALYWYRQSLGQGPEFLIYFQGTGAADDSGLPNDRFFAVRPEGSVSTLKIQRTERGDSAVYLCASSFGGGNTGELFFGEGSRLTVL.

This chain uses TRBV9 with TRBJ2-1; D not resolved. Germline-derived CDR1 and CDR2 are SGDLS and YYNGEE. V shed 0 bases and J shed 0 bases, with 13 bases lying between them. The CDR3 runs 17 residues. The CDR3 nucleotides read TGTGCCAGCAGCGTAGGGTGGCGGATGAGCTCCTACAATGAGCAGTTCTTC. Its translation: CASSVGWRMSSYNEQFF. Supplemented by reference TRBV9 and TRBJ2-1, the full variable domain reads DSGVTQTPKHLITATGQRVTLRCSPRSGDLSVYWYQQSLDQGLQFLIQYYNGEERAKGNILERFSAQQFPDLHSELNLSSLELGDSALYFCASSVGWRMSSYNEQFFGPGTRLTVL.

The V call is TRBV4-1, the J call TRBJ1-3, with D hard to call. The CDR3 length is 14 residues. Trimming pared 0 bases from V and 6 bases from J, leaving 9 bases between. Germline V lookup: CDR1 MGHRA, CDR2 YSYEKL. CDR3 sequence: CASSQDQVENTIYF. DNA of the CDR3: TGCGCCAGCAGCCAAGATCAGGTGGAAAACACCATATATTTT.